In this sample, the clone carrying this T cell receptor beta chain turned up many times. Its antigen is as yet unknown. TCR beta cDNA libraries included unique molecular identifiers. TCRdb processed the PCR reads anew with MiXCR; each CDR3 protein has one entry. The sample lists around 180,000 distinct CDR3 sequences, 30% occurring once. This sample is part of a study of post-analysis software for immune sequencing data. Study results and caveats: Roughly five TRBV segments occurring more often in patients than controls included TRBV5-6, TRBV5-1 and TRBV20-1.

Trimming cost V 3 bases and J 2 bases, with 16 bases left between them. CDR3 size: 16 residues. Sequences were obtained from blood. This clonotype was obtained from a girl between 10 and 17 years old with multiple sclerosis. V usage is TRBV12-3 or TRBV12-4 and J usage is TRBJ1-2, with D unresolved. The CDR3: CASSLNRELGNYGYTF. CDR3 DNA sequence: TGTGCCAGCAGTTTGAATCGGGAACTTGGAAACTATGGCTACACCTTC.